This T cell receptor beta chain is drawn from a study of cytomegalovirus exposure and HLA in healthy donors. Study-wide findings and caveats: A few of the chains that were CMV-associated were confirmed in vitro to be specific for CMV antigens. In a later analysis, first-cohort TCR clusters were found to tend to co-occur in the roughly 120 validation repertoires.

The protocol was immunoSEQ multiplex PCR, while the TCRdb copy is restricted to in-frame clones and leaves out a portion. Of about 110,000 clones detected, 70% to 90% appear once; the ten largest clones hold roughly 3%. Turning to this clone: Its antigen remains unidentified.

Per the germline V gene, CDR1 is SGHDT and CDR2 is YYEEEE. Trimming removed 0 bases at V and 5 bases at J, with 12 bases between. The CDR3 is made up of 14 amino acids. This clonotype was sampled from a woman in her late teens or twenties in good health and CMV-seronegative. Sequenced input: PBMCs. J is TRBJ2-7 and V is TRBV5-6, with a weak D call TRBD1 (6 bases). This chain's CDR3 is CASSLAQGLHEQYF. In nucleotides, the CDR3 is TGTGCCAGCAGCTTGGCACAGGGTTTACACGAGCAGTACTTC.